The sequence of this T cell receptor (beta chain) was determined in a study of cytomegalovirus exposure and HLA in healthy donors. The study's findings and limits: Most TCR sequences showed up rarely, but some public TCRs showed up in many donors.

To note about this clone: Its antigen is as yet unknown.

Primers for the PCR totalled 60 Vbeta and 13 Jbeta. Clones were read by immunoSEQ multiplex PCR, and TCRdb kept only the in-frame ones, dropping some. In the table there are some 87,000 clones, roughly 80% of which are singletons. V lost 3 bases and J lost 7, with 16 bases in between. Germline values: CDR1 KGHSH, CDR2 LQKENI. CDR3 length: 16 amino acids. The sequence came from a man aged 45 to 65 in good health and CMV-seropositive. The V and J genes are TRBV18 and TRBJ1-6; D remains unclear. Material for sequencing was PBMCs. The CDR3 sequence: CASSPRPREGNSPLHF. CDR3 DNA: TGTGCCAGCTCACCGCGTCCCCGAGAGGGAAATTCACCCCTCCACTTT. The entire variable domain, with the rest obtained from reference TRBV18 and TRBJ1-6, is as follows: NAGVMQNPRHLVRRRGQEARLRCSPMKGHSHVYWYRQLPEEGLKFMVYLQKENIIDESGMPKERFSAEFPKEGPSILRIQQVVRGDSAAYFCASSPRPREGNSPLHFGNGTRLTVT.